The TCR beta chain under discussion was sequenced for a study of T cells expressing NK-cell markers. Overall study: Underlying the TCR beta repertoires were sorted CD3+CD56+NKG2C+, CD3+CD56+NKG2C- and CD3+CD56-NKG2C+ T cells. General study results and limits: For 6 or 7 donors, the dominant NKG2C+ clonotypes made up roughly 1.0-7.0% of their CD8+ T cells.

5'RACE template switching with UMIs generated TCR beta cDNA. TCRdb reprocessed the 5' RACE reads and stores each CDR3 protein as one record, lacking DNA. This repertoire includes under 200,000 distinct CDR3 sequences. The CDR3 consists of 16 residues. In germline, CDR1 is SGHRS, CDR2 YFSETQ. For this clonotype: Its antigen is currently unknown.

The TCR comes from a woman aged 18 to 75 in good health. Sequenced material: blood T cells: a sorted CD56 or NKG2C T cell subset, CD4+ or CD8+ T cells, or bulk PBMC T cells (not recorded which). This rearrangement joins TRBV5-1 to TRBJ1-1; the TCRdb D gene call, TRBD1, has no DNA to confirm it. Here the CDR3 reads CASSIGQGQMNTEAFF.